The clone carrying this T cell receptor beta chain showed up many times. Using its own MiXCR run on the PCR reads, TCRdb lists one record per CDR3 protein. The sample consists of about 20,000 distinct CDR3 sequences, around 56% of them appearing once. After removal of 6 bases from V and 1 base from J, the junction contained 4 bases not matched to a gene. The CDR3 has 15 amino acids. Germline V gives CDR1 MNHEY, CDR2 SMNVEV (reference sequence). This entry comes from a study of CD4 and CD8 cells across lung adenocarcinoma regions. Localized lung adenocarcinoma, a non-small cell lung cancer, affected the donors.

Specimen: CD8+ T cells from the center of a lung tumor. The sequence was obtained from a female donor with lung adenocarcinoma. The CD4 and CD8 labels of this study may be unreliable. The gene calls are TRBV27 and TRBJ2-3; the match to TRBD1 covers 10 bases. Written as DNA, the CDR3 is TGTGCCAGCAGGCGACAGGGGGCGGGCACAGATACGCAGTATTTT. Protein product: CASRRQGAGTDTQYF.